This passage covers 9 T cell receptor beta chains from one sample sequenced in a study of T-cell reconstitution after alpha-beta-depleted transplantation in children. This sample's TCRbeta library carried unique molecular identifier barcodes. TCRdb independently ran MiXCR on the PCR reads; one entry per CDR3 protein. The data contain some 220,000 distinct CDR3 sequences, under 13% of them singletons. The material sequenced was PBMCs, taken before TCRalphabeta/CD19-depleted stem cell transplant. The receptors come from a child less than two years old with acute myeloid leukemia, due to receive a stem cell transplant.

This clonotype was found many times. The rearrangement uses TRBV7-2 and TRBJ2-7; D ambiguous. Germline V gene lookup returns CDR1 SGHTA and CDR2 FQGNSA. The CDR3 is 12 residues long. Trimming cost V 5 bases and J 5 bases, with 10 bases left between them. The CDR3 here is CASSLGYHEQYF. The CDR3 nucleotides are TGTGCCAGCAGCCTGGGGTACCACGAGCAGTACTTC.

A word on this clonotype: One junction end does not reproduce the germline sequence, and a read error may be involved. This chain connects TRBV5-1 to TRBJ1-2; TRBD1 matches at 7 bases. Germline V gives CDR1 SGHRS, CDR2 YFSETQ. This CDR3 is built from 16 residues. The CDR3 loop reads CASGLLITGDRHGYTF. The CDR3 bases are TGCGCCAGCGGCTTACTAATAACAGGGGATCGTCATGGCTACACCTTC. The full variable domain, rest sourced from reference TRBV5-1 and TRBJ1-2, is KAGVTQTPRYLIKTRGQQVTLSCSPISGHRSVSWYQQTPGQGLQFLFEYFSETQRNKGNFPGRFSGRQFSNSRSEMNVSTLELGDSALYLCASGLLITGDRHGYTFGSGTRLTVV.

This clonotype was counted at least ten times. The rearrangement uses TRBV7-3 and TRBJ2-3, with TRBD2 identical over 11 bases. Unmatched junction bases numbered 4, after V lost 4 bases and J lost 4 bases. The CDR3 covers 15 residues. Germline CDR1 is SGHTA and CDR2 is FQGTGA. Written as DNA, the CDR3 is TGTGCCAGCAGCTCAGATAGCGGGGGGGCAGATACGCAGTATTTT. Its protein product is CASSSDSGGADTQYF.

In its sample, this clonotype was seen many times. CDR3 nucleotides: TGCAGTGCTAGTGGTAGCGGGAGGCCCAGCTCCTACAATGAGCAGTTCTTC. This encodes CSASGSGRPSSYNEQFF. V usage is TRBV20-1 and J usage is TRBJ2-1; 10 positions match TRBD2. The CDR3 spans 17 residues. V shed 3 bases and J 0 bases; nucleotides not matched to a gene: 8. Per the germline V gene, CDR1 is DFQATT and CDR2 is SNEGSKA (reference sequence).

The rearrangement links TRBV5-1 to TRBJ2-7; TRBD2 matches at 13 bases. V trimming: 4 bases; J trimming: 2 bases; junction bases outside the gene matches: 12. The V gene's germline CDR1 is SGHRS and CDR2 YFSETQ. The CDR3 has 18 residues. The CDR3 is CASSPRTSGSLVPYEQYF. Written as DNA, the CDR3 is TGCGCCAGCAGCCCAAGGACTAGCGGGAGCCTAGTACCCTACGAGCAGTACTTC.

Many counts were recorded for this clonotype. The CDR3 DNA reads as TGTGCCACCAGCTTTGTGGGGGGAGATACGCAGTATTTT. This encodes CATSFVGGDTQYF. This rearrangement joins TRBV24-1 to TRBJ2-3; perhaps TRBD2 as D (6 bases). V was cut by 7 bases and J by 5 bases, with 12 bases left in between. CDR3 size: 13 residues. Germline V gene data show CDR1 as KGHDR and CDR2 as SFDVKD.

Many counts were recorded for this clonotype. The chain has TRBV7-2 and TRBJ2-2, with a possible D match to TRBD2 (6 bases). Trimming stripped 1 base from V and 4 bases from J, with 13 bases between. This CDR3 region has 16 residues. Germline V lookup: CDR1 SGHTA, CDR2 FQGNSA. The CDR3 nucleotides are TGTGCCAGCAGCTTAGAAGGAGGGAGGCGCACCGGGGAGCTGTTTTTT. This translates into CASSLEGGRRTGELFF.

This clonotype was seen repeatedly, ten times or more. V and J are TRBV24-1 and TRBJ2-7; 11 bases match TRBD2. The germline V gene encodes CDR1 KGHDR and CDR2 SFDVKD. V shed 2 bases, J shed 6 bases, and the junction held 11 bases outside the gene matches. There are 17 residues in the CDR3. In nucleotides, the CDR3 is TGTGCCACCAGTGATTCCTCCCAGGGACTAGCGGCTAGCGAGCAGTACTTC. Residues: CATSDSSQGLAASEQYF.

Many counts were recorded for this clonotype. The chain couples TRBV20-1 to TRBJ2-3; 11 nucleotides match TRBD2. CDR1 DFQATT and CDR2 SNEGSKA come from the germline V gene (reference sequence). This CDR3 region has 16 residues. V lost 1 base and J lost 3; bases outside the gene matches: 6. This CDR3 is CSARAGTSGKTDTQYF. In DNA, the CDR3 is TGCAGTGCTAGAGCTGGGACTAGCGGTAAAACAGATACGCAGTATTTT.